This TCR beta chain was profiled in a study of cytomegalovirus exposure and HLA in healthy donors. For the study at large: From donors who were HLA-typed, an early data release held around 85 million unique TCRs. General study findings and limits: Reports state that TCR beta sequences accurately predicted most subjects' HLA-A and HLA-B alleles. A later analysis found most CMV-associated TCR beta chains apparently HLA-restricted.

Each donor was nominally healthy when sampled (though unrecorded immune exposures were likely). PCR employed 60 Vbeta and 13 Jbeta primers. Repertoires were generated with immunoSEQ multiplex PCR, while TCRdb's copy carries only in-frame clones and drops some. The repertoire holds 150,000 to 200,000 clones, with approximately 80% as singletons. As regards this clone: Its antigen is not identified.

The CDR3 runs to 12 residues. The chain is built from TRBV21-1 and TRBJ1-2; the tabulated D call, TRBD1, remains unverified against the DNA. TRBV21-1 is given as a pseudogene. The specimen was PBMCs. The sequence was collected from a woman aged 35 to 49 in good health and CMV-seronegative. The CDR3 DNA follows: TGTGCCAGCAGCCCCCAGGGCCATGGCTACACCTTC. Its protein is CASSPQGHGYTF.